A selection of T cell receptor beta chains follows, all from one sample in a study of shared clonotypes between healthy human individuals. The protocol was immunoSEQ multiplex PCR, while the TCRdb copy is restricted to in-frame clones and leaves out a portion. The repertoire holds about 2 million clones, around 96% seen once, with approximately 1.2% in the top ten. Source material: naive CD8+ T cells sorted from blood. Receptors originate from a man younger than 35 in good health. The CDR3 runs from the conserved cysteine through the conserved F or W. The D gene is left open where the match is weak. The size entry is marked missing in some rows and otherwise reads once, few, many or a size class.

CASSLNSDSPLHF	TGTGCCAGCAGCTTAAACTCCGATTCACCCCTCCACTTT	TRBV7-2	few	TRBJ1-6	13	-
CASSPQGSFGQETQYF	TGTGCCAGCAGTCCTCAGGGGTCCTTCGGCCAAGAGACCCAGTACTTC	TRBV27	-	TRBJ2-5	16	-
CASSLGGYTDTQYF	TGTGCCAGCAGCCTGGGGGGATACACAGATACGCAGTATTTT	TRBV5-4	-	TRBJ2-3	14	-
CASSLGGTYEQYF	TGTGCCAGCAGTCTCGGCGGTACCTACGAGCAGTACTTC	TRBV27	-	TRBJ2-7	13	-
CASSSPRDRLNYGYTF	TGTGCCAGCAGTTCCCCCCGGGACAGACTTAACTATGGCTACACCTTC	TRBV27	once	TRBJ1-2	16	TRBD1
CASRLLSMETQYF	TGTGCCAGCAGGCTCCTCTCAATGGAGACCCAGTACTTC	TRBV7-2	-	TRBJ2-5	13	-
CASSPPAQEYNSPLHF	TGTGCCAGCAGCCCCCCCGCTCAGGAGTATAATTCACCCCTCCACTTT	TRBV7-9	few	TRBJ1-6	16	-
CASRDGTGWHEQYF	TGTGCCAGCAGAGATGGGACAGGGTGGCACGAGCAGTACTTC	TRBV6-5	-	TRBJ2-7	14	TRBD1
CASSSIAGGSTDTQYF	TGTGCCAGCAGCTCGATAGCGGGGGGGTCCACAGATACGCAGTATTTT	TRBV13	-	TRBJ2-3	16	TRBD2
CASGRGINEQYF	TGTGCCAGCGGACGCGGGATCAACGAGCAGTACTTC	TRBV7-9	-	TRBJ2-7	12	-
CASSPRMSTGELFF	TGCGCCAGCAGCCCCCGAATGAGCACCGGGGAGCTGTTTTTT	TRBV4-1	once	TRBJ2-2	14	-
CASSLLTGGNEQFF	TGTGCCAGCAGCTTACTAACAGGGGGCAATGAGCAGTTCTTC	TRBV11-2	-	TRBJ2-1	14	TRBD1
CASSQLGQDEQYF	TGTGCCAGCAGCCAACTGGGGCAGGACGAGCAGTACTTC	TRBV2	-	TRBJ2-7	13	-
CASSDDLGLAETQYF	TGCGCCAGCAGCGACGACCTGGGACTAGCGGAGACCCAGTACTTC	TRBV5-1	once	TRBJ2-5	15	TRBD2
CASSQKGQGEVTDTQYF	TGCGCCAGCAGCCAAAAAGGACAGGGGGAAGTTACAGATACGCAGTATTTT	TRBV4-1	-	TRBJ2-3	17	TRBD1
CASSLGGGAYTEAFF	TGCGCCAGCAGCTTGGGTGGGGGGGCGTACACTGAAGCTTTCTTT	TRBV5-1	-	TRBJ1-1	15	-
CASGGQSYEQYF	TGTGCCAGCGGGGGACAGTCCTACGAGCAGTACTTC	TRBV28	-	TRBJ2-7	12	TRBD1
CASSGTGNSPLHF	TGTGCCAGTTCAGGGACAGGGAATTCACCCCTCCACTTT	TRBV19	-	TRBJ1-6	13	TRBD1
CARTSQGANTEAFF	TGTGCCAGAACGTCACAGGGGGCTAACACTGAAGCTTTCTTT	TRBV5-3	-	TRBJ1-1	14	TRBD1
CSVTGLEGQGDYGYTF	TGCAGCGTTACGGGGTTGGAGGGACAGGGGGACTATGGCTACACCTTC	TRBV29-1	-	TRBJ1-2	16	TRBD1